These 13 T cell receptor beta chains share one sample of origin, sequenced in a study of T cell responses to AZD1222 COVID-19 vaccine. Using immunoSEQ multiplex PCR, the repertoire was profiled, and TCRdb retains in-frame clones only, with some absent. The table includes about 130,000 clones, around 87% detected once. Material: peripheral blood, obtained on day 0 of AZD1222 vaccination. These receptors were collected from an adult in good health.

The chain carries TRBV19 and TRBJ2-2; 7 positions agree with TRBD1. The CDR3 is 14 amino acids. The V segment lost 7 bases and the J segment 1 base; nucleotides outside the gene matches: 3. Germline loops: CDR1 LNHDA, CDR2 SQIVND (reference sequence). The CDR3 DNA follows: TGTGCCAGTAAAGACAGGGTGAACACCGGGGAGCTGTTTTTT. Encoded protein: CASKDRVNTGELFF.

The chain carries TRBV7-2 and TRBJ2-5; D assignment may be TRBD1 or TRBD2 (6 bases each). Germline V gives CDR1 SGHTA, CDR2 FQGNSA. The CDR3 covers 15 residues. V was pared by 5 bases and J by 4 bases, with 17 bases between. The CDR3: CASSAGHRWGETQYF. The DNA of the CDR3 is TGTGCCAGCAGCGCGGGACACCGTTGGGGAGAGACCCAGTACTTC.

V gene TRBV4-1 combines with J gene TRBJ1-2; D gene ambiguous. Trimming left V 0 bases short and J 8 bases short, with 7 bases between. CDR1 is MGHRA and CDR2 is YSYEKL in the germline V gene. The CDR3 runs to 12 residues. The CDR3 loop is CASSQEAGGYTF. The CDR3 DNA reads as TGCGCCAGCAGCCAAGAGGCGGGGGGCTACACCTTC.

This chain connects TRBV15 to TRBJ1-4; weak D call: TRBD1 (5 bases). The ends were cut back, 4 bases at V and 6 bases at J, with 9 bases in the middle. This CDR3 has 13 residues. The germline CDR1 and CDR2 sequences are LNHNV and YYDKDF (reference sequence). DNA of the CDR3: TGTGCCACCAGCACTTCGGGGGATGAAAAACTGTTTTTT. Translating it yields CATSTSGDEKLFF.

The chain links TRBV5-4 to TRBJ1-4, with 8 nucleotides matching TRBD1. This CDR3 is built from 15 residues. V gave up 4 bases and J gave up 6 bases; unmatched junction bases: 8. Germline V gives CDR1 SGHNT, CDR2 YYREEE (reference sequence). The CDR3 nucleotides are TGTGCCAGCAGCCCGTGGACAGGGCGGGATGAAAAACTGTTTTTT. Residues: CASSPWTGRDEKLFF.

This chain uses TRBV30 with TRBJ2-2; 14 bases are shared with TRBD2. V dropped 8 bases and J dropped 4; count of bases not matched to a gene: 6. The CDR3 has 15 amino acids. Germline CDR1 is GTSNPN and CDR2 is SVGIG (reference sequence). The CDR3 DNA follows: TGTGCCAGAGGACTAGCGGGGGGTTCCACCGGGGAGCTGTTTTTT. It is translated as CARGLAGGSTGELFF.

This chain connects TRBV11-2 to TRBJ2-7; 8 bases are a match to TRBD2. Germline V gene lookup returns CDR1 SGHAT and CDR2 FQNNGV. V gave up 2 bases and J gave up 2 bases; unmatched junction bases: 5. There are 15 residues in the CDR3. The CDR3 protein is CASSLIGTSTYEQYF. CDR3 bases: TGTGCCAGCAGCTTAATCGGGACTAGTACCTACGAGCAGTACTTC.

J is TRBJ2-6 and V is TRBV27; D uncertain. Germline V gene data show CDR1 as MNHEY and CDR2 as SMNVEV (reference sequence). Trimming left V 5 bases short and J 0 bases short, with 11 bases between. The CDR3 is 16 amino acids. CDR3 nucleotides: TGTGCCAGCAGTCCTCCCCACCGCTCTGGGGCCAACGTCCTGACTTTC. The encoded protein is CASSPPHRSGANVLTF.

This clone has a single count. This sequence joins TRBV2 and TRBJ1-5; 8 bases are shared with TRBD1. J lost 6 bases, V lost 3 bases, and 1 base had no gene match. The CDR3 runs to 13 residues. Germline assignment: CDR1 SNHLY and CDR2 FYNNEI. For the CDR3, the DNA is TGTGCCAGCAGTGATACAGGGGGTCAGCCCCAGCATTTT. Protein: CASSDTGGQPQHF.

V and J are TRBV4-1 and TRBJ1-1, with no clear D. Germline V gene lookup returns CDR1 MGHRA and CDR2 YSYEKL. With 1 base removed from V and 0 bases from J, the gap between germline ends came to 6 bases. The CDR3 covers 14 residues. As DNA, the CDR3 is TGCGCCAGCAGCCAAGGGACTTTGAACACTGAAGCTTTCTTT. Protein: CASSQGTLNTEAFF.

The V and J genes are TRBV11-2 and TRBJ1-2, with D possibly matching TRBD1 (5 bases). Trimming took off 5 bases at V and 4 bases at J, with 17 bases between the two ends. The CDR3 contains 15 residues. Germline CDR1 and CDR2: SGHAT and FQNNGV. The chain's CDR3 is CASSPGGATFYGYTF. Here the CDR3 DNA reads TGTGCCAGCAGCCCTGGAGGGGCCACCTTCTATGGCTACACCTTC.

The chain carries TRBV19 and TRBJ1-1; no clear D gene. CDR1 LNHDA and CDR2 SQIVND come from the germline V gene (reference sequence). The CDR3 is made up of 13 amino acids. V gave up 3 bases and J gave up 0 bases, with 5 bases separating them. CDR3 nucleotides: TGTGCCAGTAGTATGACGATGAACACTGAAGCTTTCTTT. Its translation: CASSMTMNTEAFF. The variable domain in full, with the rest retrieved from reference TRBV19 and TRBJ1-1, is DGGITQSPKYLFRKEGQNVTLSCEQNLNHDAMYWYRQDPGQGLRLIYYSQIVNDFQKGDIAEGYSVSREKKESFPLTVTSAQKNPTAFYLCASSMTMNTEAFFGQGTRLTVV.

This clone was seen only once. The CDR3: CASSLVWTGSSEKLFF. The CDR3 DNA sequence: TGTGCCAGCAGCTTGGTTTGGACAGGGTCGTCGGAAAAACTGTTTTTT. This chain links TRBV5-8 with TRBJ1-4, with TRBD1 matching 8 bases. V was clipped by 0 bases and J by 8 bases; unmatched bases: 9. Germline assignment: CDR1 SGHTS and CDR2 YDEGEE. The CDR3 consists of 16 residues.